A single sample is the source of the 8 T cell receptor beta chains below, sequenced in a study of blood T cell repertoires in COVID-19. Produced via immunoSEQ multiplex PCR; TCRdb's table is partial and in-frame only. The sample has tens of thousands of clones, roughly 90% seen once. The sequenced sample consisted of peripheral blood. The source of these receptors is a man aged 55 to 70 with acute or convalescent COVID-19.

A single count supports this clone. The CDR3 reads CASSQTQGHGYTF. CDR3 in DNA: TGTGCCAGCAGTCAAACACAGGGACATGGCTACACCTTC. This chain uses TRBV5-4 with TRBJ1-2, with a possible D match to TRBD1 (6 bases). Germline V CDR1 and CDR2: SGHNT, YYREEE (reference sequence). This CDR3 has 13 residues. Trimming removed 5 bases at V and 6 bases at J, with 14 bases between. The complete variable domain, with remaining parts taken from reference TRBV5-4 and TRBJ1-2, reads ETGVTQSPTHLIKTRGQQVTLRCSSQSGHNTVSWYQQALGQGPQFIFQYYREEENGRGNFPPRFSGLQFPNYSSELNVNALELDDSALYLCASSQTQGHGYTFGSGTRLTVV.

The chain employs TRBV19 and TRBJ1-5; 7 nucleotides agree with TRBD1. The germline gives CDR1 LNHDA, CDR2 SQIVND (reference sequence). There are 15 residues in the CDR3. Losses at the gene ends were 4 bases for V and 0 bases for J; bases not matched to a gene: 3. CDR3 coding DNA: TGTGCCAGTAGTAGCCCAGGGGGTAGCAATCAGCCCCAGCATTTT. Its translation: CASSSPGGSNQPQHF.

The rearrangement links TRBV19 to TRBJ2-3, with 9 bases identical to TRBD1. The V gene's germline CDR1 is LNHDA and CDR2 SQIVND (reference sequence). Trimming took 3 bases from V and 5 from J; bases not matched to a gene: 12. The CDR3 is 17 amino acids. This CDR3 is CASSMRDRASLGDTQYF. In DNA form, the CDR3 reads TGTGCCAGTAGTATGAGGGACAGGGCTTCCCTCGGAGATACGCAGTATTTT.

V is TRBV6-5 and J is TRBJ2-7, with 7 bases aligning to TRBD1. The CDR3 runs to 14 residues. J gave up 2 bases and V 6 bases, and 7 bases lay outside the gene matches. CDR1 and CDR2 from the germline V gene are MNHEY and SVGAGI. The CDR3 DNA follows: TGTGCCAGCAGCCCATCGGGGACAGCCTACGAGCAGTACTTC. This gives the protein CASSPSGTAYEQYF.

This chain joins TRBV14 and TRBJ2-7; 14 bases are shared with TRBD2. This CDR3 has 18 residues. Germline CDR1 is SGHDN and CDR2 is FVKESK. The junction had 13 bases not matched to a gene; V was cut back by 5 bases and J by 4 bases. The CDR3 DNA sequence: TGTGCCAGCAGCTCGTCCACCATCGGACTAGCGGGGGGATACGAGCAGTACTTC. This codes for CASSSSTIGLAGGYEQYF.

This chain links TRBV5-5 with TRBJ1-2; D not resolved. The CDR3 length is 12 residues. Per germline, CDR1 SGHKS and CDR2 YYEKEE (reference sequence). V lost 5 bases and J 6 bases, leaving 11 bases between the germline ends. The CDR3 protein is CASSYLGDGYTF. CDR3 DNA: TGTGCCAGCAGTTATCTCGGAGATGGCTACACCTTC. The whole variable domain, filled in from reference TRBV5-5 and TRBJ1-2, reads DAGVTQSPTHLIKTRGQQVTLRCSPISGHKSVSWYQQVLGQGPQFIFQYYEKEERGRGNFPDRFSARQFPNYSSELNVNALLLGDSALYLCASSYLGDGYTFGSGTRLTVV.

This chain uses TRBV5-4 with TRBJ2-3; 9 bases agree with TRBD2. This CDR3 region has 19 residues. After removal of 0 bases from V and 3 bases from J, the junction contained 14 bases not matched to a gene. CDR1 is SGHNT, CDR2 YYREEE, per germline (reference sequence). The CDR3, as DNA: TGTGCCAGCAGCTTGGCGCCGCTTCCGGGACTAGCAGGGACAGATACGCAGTATTTT. This sequence encodes CASSLAPLPGLAGTDTQYF.

This clone was seen just once. This sequence joins TRBV29-1 and TRBJ1-2; 10 bases map to TRBD1. Germline lookup yields CDR1 SQVTM and CDR2 ANQGSEA. V shed 5 bases, J shed 4 bases, and the junction held 13 bases outside the gene matches. CDR3 length: 16 residues. In DNA form, the CDR3 reads TGCAGCGTTTATGGTTCGGGACAGGGGTCTAGCTATGGCTACACCTTC. It translates to CSVYGSGQGSSYGYTF.